This T cell receptor (beta chain) was sequenced in a study of CD8+ T cells in alopecia areata. As for treatment: oral pan-JAK inhibitor, 5-10 mg twice daily. Reverse transcribed after extraction, RNA yielded cDNA as the sequencing template. Measured with immunoSEQ multiplex PCR; TCRdb has only the in-frame clones, and not every one. Counted here are some 180,000 clones, 45% to 60% occurring once; the ten biggest clones make up roughly 9.1%. This CDR3 is built from 17 residues. V lost 5 bases to trimming and J lost 4 bases; unmatched junction nucleotides: 12. Germline V CDR1 and CDR2: MNHEY, SMNVEV (reference sequence).

The chain recombines TRBV27 with TRBJ2-3, with 10 bases matching TRBD1. The TCR comes from a human donor with alopecia areata. Sequencing was performed on CD8+ T cells sorted from blood, taken around week 53, from a patient treated with tofacitinib. The CDR3 spells CASSPPPGTGVADTQYF. The CDR3 coding sequence is TGTGCCAGCAGTCCACCCCCCGGGACAGGGGTGGCAGATACGCAGTATTTT.